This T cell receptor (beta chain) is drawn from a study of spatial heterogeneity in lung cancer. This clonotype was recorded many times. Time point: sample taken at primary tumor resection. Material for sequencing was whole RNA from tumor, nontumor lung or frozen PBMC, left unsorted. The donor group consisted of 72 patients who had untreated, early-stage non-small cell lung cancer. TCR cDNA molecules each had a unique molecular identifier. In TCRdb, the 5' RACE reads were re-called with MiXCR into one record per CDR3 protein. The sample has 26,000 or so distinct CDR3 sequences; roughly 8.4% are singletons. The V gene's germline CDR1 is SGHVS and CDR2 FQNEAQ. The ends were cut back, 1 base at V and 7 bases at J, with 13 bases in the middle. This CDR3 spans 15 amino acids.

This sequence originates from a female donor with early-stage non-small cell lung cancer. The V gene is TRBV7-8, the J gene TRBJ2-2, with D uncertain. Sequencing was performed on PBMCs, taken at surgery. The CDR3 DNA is TGTGCCAGCAGCTTAGTGAGAGTCCCCGGCGGGGAGCTGTTTTTT. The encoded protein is CASSLVRVPGGELFF.